Below, 10 T cell receptor beta chains from the same sample are listed, as sequenced in a study of Graves' ophthalmopathy and Graves' hyperthyroidism. Transcripts of RNA were the source for amplifying TCR beta CDR3 regions. First-round RT-PCR used HTBI primers; second-round multiplex PCR followed. In TCRdb, the multiplex PCR reads were re-called with MiXCR into one record per CDR3 protein. Of about 740,000 distinct CDR3 sequences in the sample, roughly 40% were seen once. The sample taken for sequencing was peripheral blood. The receptors were sampled from an adult man with Graves' ophthalmopathy.

CDR3 in DNA: TGTGCCAGCAGCGTTGCGGTGGGAGAGACCCAGTACTTC. Its translation is CASSVAVGETQYF. This chain joins TRBV7-9 and TRBJ2-5; D is unclear. Germline V gene data show CDR1 as SEHNR and CDR2 as FQNEAQ (reference sequence). CDR3 size: 13 residues. With 5 bases removed from V and 4 bases from J, the gap between germline ends came to 11 bases.

This clonotype occurred many times. V is TRBV15 and J is TRBJ1-1; no clear D. CDR3 length: 14 amino acids. Per germline, CDR1 LNHNV and CDR2 YYDKDF (reference sequence). The ends were cut back, 4 bases at V and 1 base at J, with 10 bases in the middle. The CDR3 is CATSKLGRNTEAFF. The CDR3 DNA is TGTGCCACCAGCAAGTTAGGACGGAACACTGAAGCTTTCTTT. Complete variable domain (other parts from reference TRBV15 and TRBJ1-1): DAMVIQNPRYQVTQFGKPVTLSCSQTLNHNVMYWYQQKSSQAPKLLFHYYDKDFNNEADTPDNFQSRRPNTSFCFLDIRSPGLGDTAMYLCATSKLGRNTEAFFGQGTRLTVV.

The chain joins TRBV15 to TRBJ1-2, with 9 bases matching TRBD1. CDR1 LNHNV and CDR2 YYDKDF come from the germline V gene (reference sequence). V shed 0 bases and J 8 bases; nucleotides not matched to a gene: 10. The CDR3 has 16 amino acids. CDR3 protein: CATSRELRDRVWGYTF. DNA of the CDR3: TGTGCCACCAGCAGAGAACTTCGGGACAGGGTGTGGGGCTACACCTTC.

In its sample, this clonotype was seen a few times. V gene TRBV12-3 or TRBV12-4 combines with J gene TRBJ1-1; D might be TRBD1 (5 bases). The CDR3 loop spans 13 amino acids. V lost 6 bases to trimming and J lost 12 bases, with 20 bases between them. The CDR3 region has the DNA TGTGCCAGCAGAGTCTCAGGGTCTATCGAAACTTTCTTT. As protein: CASRVSGSIETFF.

This chain uses TRBV10-3 with TRBJ1-2, with 8 bases identical to TRBD1. Trimming took 6 bases from V and 7 from J; bases not matched to a gene: 7. Germline V gives CDR1 ENHRY, CDR2 SYGVKD. The CDR3 has 13 residues. CDR3 bases: TGTGCCATCAGCCGGACAGGGATCGGTGGCTACACCTTC. Its translation is CAISRTGIGGYTF.

This clonotype was observed at least ten times. CDR3 DNA sequence: TGTGCCACCAGCGCGCGACTAGGAGGAAAGACCCAGTACTTC. This encodes CATSARLGGKTQYF. This chain uses TRBV15 with TRBJ2-5; maybe TRBD2 (6 bases). Per germline, CDR1 LNHNV and CDR2 YYDKDF (reference sequence). This CDR3 contains 14 residues. The V and J ends lost 5 bases and 6 bases respectively, with 16 bases between them.

The genes are TRBV5-5 and TRBJ2-6; 7 bases agree with TRBD2. The ends lost 2 bases at V and 0 bases at J; junction bases unmatched: 2. The germline V gene encodes CDR1 SGHKS and CDR2 YYEKEE (reference sequence). CDR3 length: 16 amino acids. The CDR3 reads CASSFGEGSGANVLTF. The CDR3 nucleotides read TGTGCCAGCAGCTTCGGGGAGGGCTCTGGGGCCAACGTCCTGACTTTC.

This clonotype showed up just a few times. The rearrangement uses TRBV12-3 or TRBV12-4 and TRBJ2-5; 7 bases are a match to TRBD1. V gave up 4 bases and J gave up 0 bases; unmatched junction bases: 17. The CDR3 runs to 19 residues. The CDR3 here is CASSYVFGTDIRNQETQYF. For the CDR3, the DNA is TGTGCCAGCAGTTACGTGTTTGGGACAGATATTAGGAACCAAGAGACCCAGTACTTC.

This rearrangement joins TRBV29-1 to TRBJ1-1, with D unclear. Germline V gene data show CDR1 as SQVTM and CDR2 as ANQGSEA. V lost 7 bases, J lost 5 bases, and 11 bases lay in between. This CDR3 has 11 amino acids. The CDR3 DNA sequence: TGCAGCGCTACGATAGGGACTGAAGCTTTCTTT. Translated: CSATIGTEAFF. The full variable domain, with the rest looked up from reference TRBV29-1 and TRBJ1-1, is SAVISQKPSRDICQRGTSLTIQCQVDSQVTMMFWYRQQPGQSLTLIATANQGSEATYESGFVIDKFPISRPNLTFSTLTVSNMSPEDSSIYLCSATIGTEAFFGQGTRLTVV.

In its sample, this clonotype was seen a few times. This chain connects TRBV24-1 to TRBJ1-5, with D perhaps TRBD1 (6 bases). The V gene lost 5 bases and the J gene lost 6 bases, with 16 bases spanning the gap. The germline V gene encodes CDR1 KGHDR and CDR2 SFDVKD. CDR3 length equals 15 residues. Written as DNA, the CDR3 is TGTGCCACCAGTGCGGGGGGGAAGGGGGGTCAGCCCCAGCATTTT. Protein sequence: CATSAGGKGGQPQHF.